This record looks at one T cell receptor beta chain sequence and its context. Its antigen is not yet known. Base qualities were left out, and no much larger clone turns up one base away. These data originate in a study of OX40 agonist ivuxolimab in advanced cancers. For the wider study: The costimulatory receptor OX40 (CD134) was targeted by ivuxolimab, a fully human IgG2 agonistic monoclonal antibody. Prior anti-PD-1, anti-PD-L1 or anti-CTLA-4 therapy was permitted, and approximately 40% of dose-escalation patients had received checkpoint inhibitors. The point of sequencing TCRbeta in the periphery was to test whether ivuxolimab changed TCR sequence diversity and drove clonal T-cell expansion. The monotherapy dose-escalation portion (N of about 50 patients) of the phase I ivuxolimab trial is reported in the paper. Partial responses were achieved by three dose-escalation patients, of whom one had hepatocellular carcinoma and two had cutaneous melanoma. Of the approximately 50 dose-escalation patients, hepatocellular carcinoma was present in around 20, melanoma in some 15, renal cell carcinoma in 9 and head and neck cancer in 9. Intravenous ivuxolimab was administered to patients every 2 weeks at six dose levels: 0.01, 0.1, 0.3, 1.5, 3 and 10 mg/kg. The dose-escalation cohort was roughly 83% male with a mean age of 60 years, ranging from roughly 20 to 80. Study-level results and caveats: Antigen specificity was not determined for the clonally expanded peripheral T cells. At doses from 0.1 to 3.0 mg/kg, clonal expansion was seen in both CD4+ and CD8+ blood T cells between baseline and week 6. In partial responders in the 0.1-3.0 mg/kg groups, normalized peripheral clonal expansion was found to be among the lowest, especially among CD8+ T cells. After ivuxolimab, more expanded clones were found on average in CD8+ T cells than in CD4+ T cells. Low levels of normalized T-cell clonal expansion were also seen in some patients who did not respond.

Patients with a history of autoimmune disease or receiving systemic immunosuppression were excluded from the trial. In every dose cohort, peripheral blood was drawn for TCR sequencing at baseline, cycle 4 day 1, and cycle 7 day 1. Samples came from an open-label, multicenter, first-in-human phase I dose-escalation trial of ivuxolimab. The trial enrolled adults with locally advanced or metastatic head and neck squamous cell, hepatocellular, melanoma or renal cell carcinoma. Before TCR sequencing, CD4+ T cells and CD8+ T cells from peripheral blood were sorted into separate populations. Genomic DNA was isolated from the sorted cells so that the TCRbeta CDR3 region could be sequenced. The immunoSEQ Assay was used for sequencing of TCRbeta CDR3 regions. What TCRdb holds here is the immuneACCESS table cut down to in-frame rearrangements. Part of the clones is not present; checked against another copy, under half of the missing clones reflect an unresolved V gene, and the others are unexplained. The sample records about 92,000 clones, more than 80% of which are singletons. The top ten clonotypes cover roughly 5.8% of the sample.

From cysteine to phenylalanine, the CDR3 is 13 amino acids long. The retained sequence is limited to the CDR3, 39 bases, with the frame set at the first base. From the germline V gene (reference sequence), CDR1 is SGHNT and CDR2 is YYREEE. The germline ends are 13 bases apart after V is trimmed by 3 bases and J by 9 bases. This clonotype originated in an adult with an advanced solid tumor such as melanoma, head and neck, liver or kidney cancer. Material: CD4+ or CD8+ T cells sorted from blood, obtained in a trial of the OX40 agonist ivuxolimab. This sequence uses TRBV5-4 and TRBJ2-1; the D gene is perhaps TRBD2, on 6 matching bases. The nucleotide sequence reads TGTGCCAGCAGCTGGGACTCGGCCGGTGAGCAGTTCTTC. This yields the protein CASSWDSAGEQFF.